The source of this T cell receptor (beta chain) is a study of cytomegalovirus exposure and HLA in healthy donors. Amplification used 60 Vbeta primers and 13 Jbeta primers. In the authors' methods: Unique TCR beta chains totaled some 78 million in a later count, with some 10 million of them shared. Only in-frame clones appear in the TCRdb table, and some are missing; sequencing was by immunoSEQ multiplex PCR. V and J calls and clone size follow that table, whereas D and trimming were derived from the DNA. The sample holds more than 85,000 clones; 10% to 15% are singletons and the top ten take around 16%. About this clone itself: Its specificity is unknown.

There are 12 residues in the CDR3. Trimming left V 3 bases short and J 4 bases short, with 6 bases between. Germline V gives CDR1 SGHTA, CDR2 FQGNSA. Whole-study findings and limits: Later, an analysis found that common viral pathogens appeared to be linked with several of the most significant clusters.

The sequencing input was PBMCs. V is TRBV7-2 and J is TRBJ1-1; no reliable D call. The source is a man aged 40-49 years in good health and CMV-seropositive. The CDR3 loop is CASSFSFTEAFF. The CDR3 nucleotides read TGTGCCAGCAGCTTTTCATTCACTGAAGCTTTCTTT.